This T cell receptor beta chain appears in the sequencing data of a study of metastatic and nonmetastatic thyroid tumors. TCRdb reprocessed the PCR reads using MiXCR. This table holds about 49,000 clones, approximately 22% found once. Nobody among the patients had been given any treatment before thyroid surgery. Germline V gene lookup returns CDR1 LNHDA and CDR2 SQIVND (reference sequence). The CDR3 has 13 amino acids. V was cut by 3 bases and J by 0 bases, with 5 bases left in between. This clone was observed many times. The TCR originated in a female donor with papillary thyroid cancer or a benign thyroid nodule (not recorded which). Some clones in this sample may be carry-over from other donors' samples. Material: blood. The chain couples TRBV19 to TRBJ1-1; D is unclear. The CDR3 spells CASSMAVNTEAFF. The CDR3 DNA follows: TGTGCCAGTAGTATGGCTGTGAACACTGAAGCTTTCTTT. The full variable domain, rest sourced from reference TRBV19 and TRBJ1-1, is DGGITQSPKYLFRKEGQNVTLSCEQNLNHDAMYWYRQDPGQGLRLIYYSQIVNDFQKGDIAEGYSVSREKKESFPLTVTSAQKNPTAFYLCASSMAVNTEAFFGQGTRLTVV.